These 21 T cell receptor beta chains share one sample of origin, sequenced in a study of regulatory T cells in long-lasting Graves disease. Time point described: persistent/refractory GD, antithyroid drugs over 5 years with positive TRAb. RNA extracted from PBMCs served as the sequencing template. Sequencing libraries for TCR beta were prepared with iRepertoire HTBI primers and Arm-PCR of CDR3 regions. MiXCR, applied by TCRdb to the multiplex PCR reads, yields one record per CDR3 protein. The sample shows 400,000 to 500,000 distinct CDR3 sequences, roughly 21% of them seen only once. This specimen was peripheral blood mononuclear cells (PBMCs), taken when the disease was refractory, from a patient treated with antithyroid drugs. The receptors come from a female donor with Graves disease.

There are many counts of this clonotype. V and J are TRBV7-9 and TRBJ2-2, with 13 bases identical to TRBD2. Germline CDR1 and CDR2: SEHNR and FQNEAQ (reference sequence). V shed 6 bases, J shed 2 bases, and the junction held 6 bases outside the gene matches. CDR3 size: 17 residues. The chain's CDR3 is CASREGLAGANTGELFF. The CDR3 DNA reads TGTGCCAGCAGAGAAGGACTAGCGGGAGCCAACACCGGGGAGCTGTTTTTT.

The CDR3 nucleotides are TGTGCCAGTAGTATAGATCGGATCACCGGGGAGCTGTTTTTT. Residues: CASSIDRITGELFF. The V gene is TRBV19, the J gene TRBJ2-2; D remains unclear. This CDR3 has 14 residues. The V and J ends lost 0 bases and 4 bases respectively, with 6 bases between them. Germline V CDR1 and CDR2: LNHDA, SQIVND (reference sequence).

The chain uses TRBV19 and TRBJ1-2; the D gene is possibly TRBD1 (5 bases). The V gene lost 3 bases and the J gene lost 9 bases, with 14 bases spanning the gap. Germline V gene sequence: CDR1 LNHDA, CDR2 SQIVND (reference sequence). The CDR3 sequence is 13 residues long. The CDR3 nucleotides are TGTGCCAGTAGTATCGACAGAGACCGTAGCTACACCTTC. Translation: CASSIDRDRSYTF.

The chain joins TRBV19 to TRBJ1-5; 8 bases agree with TRBD1. Per germline, CDR1 LNHDA and CDR2 SQIVND (reference sequence). The CDR3 loop spans 15 amino acids. V lost 6 bases, J lost 1 base, and 5 bases stayed unmatched. Here the CDR3 reads CASRTGAGSNQPQHF. CDR3 nucleotides: TGTGCCAGTAGGACAGGGGCGGGAAGCAATCAGCCCCAGCATTTT.

The chain uses TRBV10-1 and TRBJ2-5, with D perhaps TRBD2 (6 bases). The germline V and J ends were trimmed by 11 bases and 3 bases, with 19 bases remaining between them. The CDR3 has 14 amino acids. Germline values: CDR1 WNHNN, CDR2 SYGVQD (reference sequence). CDR3 coding DNA: TGCGCCTCGGCCAGGGAGGAGGTGGAAGAGACCCAGTACTTC. It codes for CASAREEVEETQYF.

As concerns this clonotype: One junction end disagrees with the germline gene, perhaps due to a read error. The chain combines TRBV3-1 with TRBJ1-5; no definite D call. The CDR3 loop spans 16 amino acids. Germline V gene lookup returns CDR1 LGHDT and CDR2 YNNKEL (reference sequence). The CDR3 DNA is TGTGCCAGCAGCCAATCCACAGCCTTTAGCAATCGGCCCCAGCATTTT. Encoded protein: CASSQSTAFSNRPQHF.

This clonotype was counted many times. The chain is built from TRBV12-3 or TRBV12-4 and TRBJ2-7; D is possibly TRBD1 (5 bases). The CDR3 contains 13 residues. Trimming removed 7 bases from V and 3 bases from J, with 13 bases in between. CDR3 loop: CASTIDSRYEQYF. DNA of the CDR3: TGTGCCAGCACGATCGACAGCCGCTACGAGCAGTACTTC.

This clonotype has a handful of counts. This chain links TRBV5-6 with TRBJ2-7; 7 bases agree with TRBD1. After removal of 1 base from V and 2 bases from J, the junction contained 3 bases not matched to a gene. Germline-derived CDR1 and CDR2 are SGHDT and YYEEEE. CDR3 length equals 14 residues. Written as DNA, the CDR3 is TGTGCCAGCAGCTTGCACAGGGGAACCTACGAGCAGTACTTC. Its protein is CASSLHRGTYEQYF.

The sample holds a few counts of this clonotype. V usage is TRBV9 and J usage is TRBJ1-1; D unresolved. Germline-derived CDR1 and CDR2 are SGDLS and YYNGEE. This CDR3 spans 14 amino acids. V lost 0 bases and J lost 5, with 11 bases in between. DNA for the CDR3: TGTGCCAGCAGCGTAGGAAATGGGGTGACTGAAGCTTTCTTT. Its protein product is CASSVGNGVTEAFF.

The chain uses TRBV6-2 or TRBV6-3 and TRBJ2-1; D possibly matches TRBD1 or TRBD2 (5 bases each). CDR3 size: 15 residues. V was clipped by 7 bases and J by 1 base, with 14 bases between them. The germline gives CDR1 MNHEY, CDR2 SVGEGT. In DNA form, the CDR3 reads TGTGCCAGCACTAACGGGGCGGAGTCCTACAATGAGCAGTTCTTC. It yields the protein CASTNGAESYNEQFF.

This clonotype appeared many times. This rearrangement joins TRBV11-2 to TRBJ2-2, with D perhaps TRBD2 (6 bases). Germline CDR1 SGHAT, CDR2 FQNNGV. V was trimmed by 6 bases and J by 5 bases, leaving 19 bases between them. The CDR3 covers 16 residues. In nucleotides, the CDR3 is TGTGCCAGCAGACCTCTTCCGGGAGAGTTTACCGGGGAGCTGTTTTTT. It encodes CASRPLPGEFTGELFF.

The J gene is TRBJ1-2, the V gene TRBV4-2; 10 bases are shared with TRBD1. The CDR3 extends over 15 amino acids. The trim removed 3 bases at V and 6 bases at J, leaving 7 bases unmatched. Germline values: CDR1 LGHNA, CDR2 YNFKEQ. The DNA for the CDR3 is TGTGCCAGCAGCCACAACCCCGGGACAGGGGATGGCTACACCTTC. Its protein product is CASSHNPGTGDGYTF.

J is TRBJ2-2 and V is TRBV7-2, with D possibly matching TRBD2 (6 bases). In germline, CDR1 is SGHTA, CDR2 FQGNSA. Trimming took 6 bases from V and 7 from J, leaving 18 bases between them. This CDR3 contains 15 residues. The CDR3 reads CASSSMEGRIGELFF. The DNA of the CDR3 is TGTGCCAGCAGTTCGATGGAGGGAAGGATCGGGGAGCTGTTTTTT.

The J gene is TRBJ1-4, the V gene TRBV5-1, with D possibly TRBD1 on 5 matching bases. V was cut by 2 bases and J by 8 bases, with 13 bases left in between. Germline CDR1 reads SGHRS; CDR2 reads YFSETQ. There are 14 residues in the CDR3. CDR3 residues: CASSFRASGEKLFF. The CDR3 coding sequence is TGCGCCAGCAGCTTTAGAGCTTCAGGGGAAAAACTGTTTTTT.

The genes are TRBV7-9 and TRBJ2-1; D not certain. This CDR3 is 16 amino acids long. Trimming cost V 4 bases and J 2 bases, with 15 bases left between them. The germline V gene has CDR1 SEHNR and CDR2 FQNEAQ (reference sequence). The CDR3 DNA reads as TGTGCCAGCAGCTCGGGCCCCCTGGGTGCCTACAATGAGCAGTTCTTC. Amino acid sequence: CASSSGPLGAYNEQFF.

Ten or more counts support this clonotype. The chain uses TRBV29-1 and TRBJ2-4; possibly TRBD1 for D (6 bases). Looked up from germline, CDR1 is SQVTM and CDR2 is ANQGSEA. V lost 3 bases and J lost 5, with 8 bases in between. This CDR3 is built from 12 residues. CDR3 region: CSVDKGENIQYF. Written as DNA, the CDR3 is TGCAGCGTTGATAAGGGGGAAAACATTCAGTACTTC.

V and J are TRBV15 and TRBJ1-2, with TRBD1 as a possible D gene (5 bases). Germline values: CDR1 LNHNV, CDR2 YYDKDF (reference sequence). The CDR3 is made up of 16 amino acids. The V end was cut by 0 bases, the J end by 8 bases, with 19 bases between. The CDR3 coding sequence is TGTGCCACCAGCAGAGATAAATACGGAGGGGACCGCGGCTACACCTTC. This encodes CATSRDKYGGDRGYTF.

This clonotype occurred a few times. CDR3 sequence reads: CASSTTSGLGTGELFF. The CDR3 DNA reads as TGTGCCAGCTCAACAACTAGCGGCCTTGGAACGGGGGAGCTGTTTTTT. The chain uses TRBV18 and TRBJ2-2; 8 positions agree with TRBD2. The CDR3 sequence is 16 residues long. Germline CDR1 reads KGHSH; CDR2 reads LQKENI. Unmatched junction bases numbered 13, after V lost 5 bases and J lost 8 bases.

J is TRBJ2-1 and V is TRBV27, with 7 bases identical to TRBD2. J lost 8 bases, V lost 10 bases, and 8 bases had no gene match. There are 12 residues in the CDR3. The germline CDR1 and CDR2 sequences are MNHEY and SMNVEV (reference sequence). For the CDR3, the DNA is TGTGCCACCATTTCGGGGGGATATGAGCAGTTCTTC. Translating it yields CATISGGYEQFF.

This clonotype was found many times. The rearrangement joins TRBV27 to TRBJ1-4, with D uncertain. V was shortened by 2 bases and J by 0 bases, with 7 bases between the two germline ends. The V gene's germline CDR1 is MNHEY and CDR2 SMNVEV (reference sequence). This CDR3 is built from 15 residues. CDR3 DNA: TGTGCCAGCAGTTTAGTTCACCCAACTAATGAAAAACTGTTTTTT. Protein: CASSLVHPTNEKLFF.

The chain has TRBV7-9 and TRBJ1-6, with a possible D match to TRBD1 (5 bases). The germline gives CDR1 SEHNR, CDR2 FQNEAQ (reference sequence). V was trimmed by 5 bases and J by 5 bases, leaving 10 bases between them. This CDR3 spans 14 amino acids. The CDR3 region has the DNA TGTGCCAGCAGCACTCAGGGAGATAATTCACCCCTCCACTTT. Amino acid sequence: CASSTQGDNSPLHF.